The subject of this entry is one T cell receptor (beta chain). Original methodology: Reference gene primer amplification in the assay estimated nucleated cell counts. The method was immunoSEQ multiplex PCR; TCRdb's version includes in-frame clones alone and lacks a portion of them. That table supplies the V and J calls and clone size; D and trimming were determined from the DNA. The sample lists tens of thousands of clones; about 73% were seen once. The sample is drawn from a study of blood T cell repertoires in COVID-19. The wider study: Donors in the United States, Italy and Spain gave samples during acute or convalescent COVID-19. PBMCs, B-cell-depleted T cells, or T cells were the source of the cDNA or gDNA that made up the material.

CDR3 length: 17 amino acids. The V and J ends lost 7 bases and 2 bases, in that order; junction bases with no gene match: 14. Germline V CDR1 and CDR2: SGHRS, YFSETQ. The sequenced sample consisted of peripheral blood. The rearrangement links TRBV5-1 to TRBJ1-1; TRBD1 agrees at 10 bases. This clonotype was obtained from a woman in her 70s with acute or convalescent COVID-19. The CDR3 bases are TGCGCCAGCTCCCAAGCGCGGGACAGGGGTAGAAACACTGAAGCTTTCTTT. It yields the protein CASSQARDRGRNTEAFF.